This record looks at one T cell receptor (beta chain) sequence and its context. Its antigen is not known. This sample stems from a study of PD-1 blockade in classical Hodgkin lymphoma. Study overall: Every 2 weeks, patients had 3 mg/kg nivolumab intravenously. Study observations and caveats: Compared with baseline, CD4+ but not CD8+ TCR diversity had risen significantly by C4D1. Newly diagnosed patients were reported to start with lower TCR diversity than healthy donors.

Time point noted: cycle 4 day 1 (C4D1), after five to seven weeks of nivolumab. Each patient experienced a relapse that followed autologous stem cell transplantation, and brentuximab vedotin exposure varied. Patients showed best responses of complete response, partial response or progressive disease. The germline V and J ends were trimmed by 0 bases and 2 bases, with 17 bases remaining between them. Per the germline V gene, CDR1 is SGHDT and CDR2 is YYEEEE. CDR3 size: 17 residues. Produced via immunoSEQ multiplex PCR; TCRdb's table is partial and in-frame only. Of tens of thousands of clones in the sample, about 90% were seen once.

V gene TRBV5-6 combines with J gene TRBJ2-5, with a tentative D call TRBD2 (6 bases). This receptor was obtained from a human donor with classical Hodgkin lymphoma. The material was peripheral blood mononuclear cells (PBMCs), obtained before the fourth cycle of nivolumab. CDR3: CASSLVAGTRPQETQYF. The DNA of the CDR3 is TGTGCCAGCAGCTTGGTGGCGGGGACCCGACCTCAAGAGACCCAGTACTTC.